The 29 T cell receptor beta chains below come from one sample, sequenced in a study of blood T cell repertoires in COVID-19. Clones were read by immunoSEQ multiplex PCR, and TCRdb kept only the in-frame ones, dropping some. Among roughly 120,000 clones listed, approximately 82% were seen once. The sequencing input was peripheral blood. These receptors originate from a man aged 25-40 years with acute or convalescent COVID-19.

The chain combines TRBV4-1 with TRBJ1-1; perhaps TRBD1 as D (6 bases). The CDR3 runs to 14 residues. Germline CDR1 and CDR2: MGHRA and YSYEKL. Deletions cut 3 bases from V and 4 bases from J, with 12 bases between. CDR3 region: CASSHTGGGTEAFF. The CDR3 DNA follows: TGCGCCAGCAGCCACACGGGGGGCGGCACTGAAGCTTTCTTT.

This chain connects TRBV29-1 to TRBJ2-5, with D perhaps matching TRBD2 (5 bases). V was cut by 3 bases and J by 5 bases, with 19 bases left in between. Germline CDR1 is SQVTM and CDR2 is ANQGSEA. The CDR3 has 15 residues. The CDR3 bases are TGCAGCGTTGAGACGGGGTCCGGGCCTTGGGAGACCCAGTACTTC. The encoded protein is CSVETGSGPWETQYF.

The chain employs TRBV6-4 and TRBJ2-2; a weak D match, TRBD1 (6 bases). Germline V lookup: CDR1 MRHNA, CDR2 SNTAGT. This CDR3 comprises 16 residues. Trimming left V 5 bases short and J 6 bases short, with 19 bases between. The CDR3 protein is CASSPQGTGLAGELFF. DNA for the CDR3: TGTGCCAGCAGTCCACAGGGCACAGGGCTAGCCGGGGAGCTGTTTTTT.

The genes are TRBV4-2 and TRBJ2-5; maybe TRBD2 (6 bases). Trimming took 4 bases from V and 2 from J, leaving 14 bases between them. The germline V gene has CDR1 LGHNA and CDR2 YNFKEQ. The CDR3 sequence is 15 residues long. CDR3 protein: CASSLEPSVQETQYF. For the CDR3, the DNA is TGTGCCAGCAGCCTCGAACCTAGCGTTCAAGAGACCCAGTACTTC.

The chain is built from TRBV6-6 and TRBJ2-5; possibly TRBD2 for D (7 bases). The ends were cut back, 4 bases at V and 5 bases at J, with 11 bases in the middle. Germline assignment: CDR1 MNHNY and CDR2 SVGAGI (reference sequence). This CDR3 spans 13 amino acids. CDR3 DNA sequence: TGTGCCAGCAGTTGGGGGGGCGATGAGACCCAGTACTTC. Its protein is CASSWGGDETQYF.

The CDR3 region is CASSVSSGGSYNEQFF. The CDR3 DNA reads as TGTGCCAGCAGCGTATCGAGCGGGGGGTCCTACAATGAGCAGTTCTTC. The chain joins TRBV9 to TRBJ2-1; the match to TRBD2 covers 9 bases. Germline CDR1 reads SGDLS; CDR2 reads YYNGEE. The CDR3 length is 16 residues. Unmatched junction bases numbered 3, after V lost 1 base and J lost 1 base.

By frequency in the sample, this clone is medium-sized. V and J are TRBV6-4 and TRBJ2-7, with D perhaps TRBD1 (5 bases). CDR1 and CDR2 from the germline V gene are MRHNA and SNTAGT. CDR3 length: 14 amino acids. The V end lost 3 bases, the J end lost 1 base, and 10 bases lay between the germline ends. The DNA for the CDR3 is TGTGCCAGCAGTGAAGGGGCGGATTCCTACGAGCAGTACTTC. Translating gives CASSEGADSYEQYF.

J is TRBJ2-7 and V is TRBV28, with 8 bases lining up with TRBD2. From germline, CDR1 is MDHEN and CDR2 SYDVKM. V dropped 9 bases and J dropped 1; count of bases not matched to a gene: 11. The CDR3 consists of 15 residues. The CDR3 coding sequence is TGTGCCAGTCCAGCCCCGGGGGGGACTTCCTACGAGCAGTACTTC. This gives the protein CASPAPGGTSYEQYF. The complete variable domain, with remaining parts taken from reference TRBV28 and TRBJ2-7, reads DVKVTQSSRYLVKRTGEKVFLECVQDMDHENMFWYRQDPGLGLRLIYFSYDVKMKEKGDIPEGYSVSREKKERFSLILESASTNQTSMYLCASPAPGGTSYEQYFGPGTRLTVT.

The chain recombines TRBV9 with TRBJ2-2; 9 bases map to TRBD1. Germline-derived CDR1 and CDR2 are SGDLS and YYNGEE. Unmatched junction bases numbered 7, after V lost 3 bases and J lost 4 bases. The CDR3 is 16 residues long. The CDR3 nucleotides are TGTGCCAGCAGCGCGGGGACAGGGTGGACCACCGGGGAGCTGTTTTTT. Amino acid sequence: CASSAGTGWTTGELFF.

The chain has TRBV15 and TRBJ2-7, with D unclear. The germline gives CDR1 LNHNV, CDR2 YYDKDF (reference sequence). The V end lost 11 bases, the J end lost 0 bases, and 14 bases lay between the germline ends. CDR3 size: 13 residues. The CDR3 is CASGSELSYEQYF. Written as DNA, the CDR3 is TGTGCCTCGGGTTCGGAACTCTCCTACGAGCAGTACTTC.

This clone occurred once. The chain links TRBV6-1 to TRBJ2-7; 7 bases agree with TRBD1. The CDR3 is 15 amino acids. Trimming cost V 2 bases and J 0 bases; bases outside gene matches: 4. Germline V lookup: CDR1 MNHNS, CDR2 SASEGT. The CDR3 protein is CASSELQGISYEQYF. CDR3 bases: TGTGCCAGCAGTGAATTACAGGGGATCTCCTACGAGCAGTACTTC.

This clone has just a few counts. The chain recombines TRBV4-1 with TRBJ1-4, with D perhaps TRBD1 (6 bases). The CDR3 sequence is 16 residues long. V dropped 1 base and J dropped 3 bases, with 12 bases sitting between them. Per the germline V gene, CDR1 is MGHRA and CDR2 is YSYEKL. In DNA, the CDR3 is TGCGCCAGCAGCCAAGGCCACAGGGAGCCTAATGAAAAACTGTTTTTT. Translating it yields CASSQGHREPNEKLFF.

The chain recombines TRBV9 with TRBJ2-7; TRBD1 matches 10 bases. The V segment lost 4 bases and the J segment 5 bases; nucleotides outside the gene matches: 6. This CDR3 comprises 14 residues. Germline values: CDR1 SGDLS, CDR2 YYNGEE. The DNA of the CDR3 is TGTGCCAGCAGCCCCCGGGACAGGGGCCACGAGCAGTACTTC. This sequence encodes CASSPRDRGHEQYF.

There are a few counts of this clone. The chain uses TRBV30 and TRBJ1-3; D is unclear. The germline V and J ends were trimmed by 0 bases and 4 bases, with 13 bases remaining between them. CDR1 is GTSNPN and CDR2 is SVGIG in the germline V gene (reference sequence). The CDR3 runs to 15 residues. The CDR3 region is CAWSVSSGSGNTIYF. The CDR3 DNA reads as TGTGCCTGGAGTGTGTCTAGTGGCAGCGGAAACACCATATATTTT. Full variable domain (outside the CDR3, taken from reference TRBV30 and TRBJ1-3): SQTIHQWPATLVQPVGSPLSLECTVEGTSNPNLYWYRQAAGRGLQLLFYSVGIGQISSEVPQNLSASRPQDRQFILSSKKLLLSDSGFYLCAWSVSSGSGNTIYFGEGSWLTVV.

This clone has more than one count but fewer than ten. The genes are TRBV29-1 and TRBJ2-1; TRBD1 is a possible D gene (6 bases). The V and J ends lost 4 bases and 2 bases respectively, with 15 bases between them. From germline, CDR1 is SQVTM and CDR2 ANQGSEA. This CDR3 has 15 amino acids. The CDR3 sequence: CSVGPGEGAYNEQFF. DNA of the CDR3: TGCAGCGTTGGCCCCGGAGAGGGGGCCTACAATGAGCAGTTCTTC.

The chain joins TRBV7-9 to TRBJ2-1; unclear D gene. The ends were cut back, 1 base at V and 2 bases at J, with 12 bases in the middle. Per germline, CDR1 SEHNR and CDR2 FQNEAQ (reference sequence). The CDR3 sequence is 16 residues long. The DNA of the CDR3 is TGTGCCAGCAGCTTAGTAGTTCCCGCCCCCTACAATGAGCAGTTCTTC. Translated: CASSLVVPAPYNEQFF.

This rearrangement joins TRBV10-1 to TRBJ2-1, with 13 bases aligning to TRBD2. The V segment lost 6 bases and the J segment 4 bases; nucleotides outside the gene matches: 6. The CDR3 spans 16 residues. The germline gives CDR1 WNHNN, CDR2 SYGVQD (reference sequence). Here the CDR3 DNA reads TGCGCCAGCAGCGGACTAGCGGGAGTCGGATACAATGAGCAGTTCTTC. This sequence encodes CASSGLAGVGYNEQFF.

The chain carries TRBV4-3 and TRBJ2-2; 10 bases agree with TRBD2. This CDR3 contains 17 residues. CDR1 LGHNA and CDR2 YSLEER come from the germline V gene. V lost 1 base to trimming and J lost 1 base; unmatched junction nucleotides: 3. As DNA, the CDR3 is TGCGCCAGCAGCCAAGGTGTAGCGGGGGGGAACACCGGGGAGCTGTTTTTT. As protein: CASSQGVAGGNTGELFF.

CDR3 loop: CASSNLWTGTYEQYV. For the CDR3, the DNA is TGTGCCAGCAGTAACCTCTGGACAGGGACCTACGAGCAGTACGTC. The J gene is TRBJ2-7, the V gene TRBV28; 8 bases align to TRBD1. The CDR3 extends over 15 amino acids. The V gene end was trimmed by 5 bases and the J gene end by 2 bases; junction bases not matched to a gene: 8. Germline lookup yields CDR1 MDHEN and CDR2 SYDVKM.

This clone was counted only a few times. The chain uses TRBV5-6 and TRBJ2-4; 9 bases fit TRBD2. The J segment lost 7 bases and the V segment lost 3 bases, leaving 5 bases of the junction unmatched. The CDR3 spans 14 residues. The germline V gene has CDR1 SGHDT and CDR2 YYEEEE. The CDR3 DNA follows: TGTGCCAGCAGCTCCTTAGCGGGGGTGAACATTCAGTACTTC. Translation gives CASSSLAGVNIQYF.

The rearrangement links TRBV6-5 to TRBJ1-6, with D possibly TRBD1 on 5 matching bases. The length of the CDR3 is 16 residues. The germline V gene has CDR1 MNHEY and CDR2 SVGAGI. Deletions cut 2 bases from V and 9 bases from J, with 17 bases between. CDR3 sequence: CASSYAVGGGFSPLHF. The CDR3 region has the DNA TGTGCCAGCAGTTACGCGGTGGGGGGGGGATTTTCACCCCTCCACTTT.

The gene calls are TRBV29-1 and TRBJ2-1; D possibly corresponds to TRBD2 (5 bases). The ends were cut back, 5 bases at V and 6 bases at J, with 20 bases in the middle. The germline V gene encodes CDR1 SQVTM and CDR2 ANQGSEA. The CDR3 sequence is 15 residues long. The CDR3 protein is CSVPSEGGRINEQFF. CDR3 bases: TGCAGCGTTCCCTCCGAGGGCGGCAGAATCAATGAGCAGTTCTTC.

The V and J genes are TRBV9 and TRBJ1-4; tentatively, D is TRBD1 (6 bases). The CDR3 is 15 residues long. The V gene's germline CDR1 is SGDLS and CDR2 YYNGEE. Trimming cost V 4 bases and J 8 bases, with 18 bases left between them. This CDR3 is CASSPQQGPGEKLFF. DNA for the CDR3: TGTGCCAGCAGCCCTCAACAGGGCCCCGGGGAAAAACTGTTTTTT.

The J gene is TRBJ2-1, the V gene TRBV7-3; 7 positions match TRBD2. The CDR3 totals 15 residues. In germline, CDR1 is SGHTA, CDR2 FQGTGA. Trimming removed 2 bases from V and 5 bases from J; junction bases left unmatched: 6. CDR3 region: CASSLASAGDNEQFF. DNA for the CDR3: TGTGCCAGCAGCTTAGCGAGTGCGGGGGACAATGAGCAGTTCTTC.

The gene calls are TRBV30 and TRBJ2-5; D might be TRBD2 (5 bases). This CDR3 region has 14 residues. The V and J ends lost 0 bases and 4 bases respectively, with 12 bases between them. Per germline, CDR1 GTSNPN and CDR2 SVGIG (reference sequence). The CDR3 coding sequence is TGTGCCTGGAGTGTACGAGGGTACCGAGAGACCCAGTACTTC. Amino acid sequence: CAWSVRGYRETQYF. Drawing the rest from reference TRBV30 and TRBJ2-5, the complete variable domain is SQTIHQWPATLVQPVGSPLSLECTVEGTSNPNLYWYRQAAGRGLQLLFYSVGIGQISSEVPQNLSASRPQDRQFILSSKKLLLSDSGFYLCAWSVRGYRETQYFGPGTRLLVL.

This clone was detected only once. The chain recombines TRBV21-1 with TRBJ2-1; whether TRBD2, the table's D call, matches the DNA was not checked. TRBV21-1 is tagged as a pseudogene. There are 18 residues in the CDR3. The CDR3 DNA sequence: TGTGCCAGCAGCAAACGTCCCCGGACTAGCGGGAGTGGGAATGAGCAGTTCTTC. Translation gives CASSKRPRTSGSGNEQFF.

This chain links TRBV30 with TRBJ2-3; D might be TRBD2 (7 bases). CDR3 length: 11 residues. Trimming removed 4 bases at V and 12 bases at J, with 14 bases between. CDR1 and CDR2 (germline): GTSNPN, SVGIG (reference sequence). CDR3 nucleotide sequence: TGTGCCTGGAACGCGGGGGCCCCTCAGTATTTT. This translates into CAWNAGAPQYF.

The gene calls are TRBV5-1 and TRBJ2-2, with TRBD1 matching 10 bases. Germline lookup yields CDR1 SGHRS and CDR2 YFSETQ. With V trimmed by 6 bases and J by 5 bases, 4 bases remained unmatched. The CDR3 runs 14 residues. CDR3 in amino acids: CASTRDRGTGELFF. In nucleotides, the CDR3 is TGCGCCAGCACCAGGGACAGGGGAACCGGGGAGCTGTTTTTT.

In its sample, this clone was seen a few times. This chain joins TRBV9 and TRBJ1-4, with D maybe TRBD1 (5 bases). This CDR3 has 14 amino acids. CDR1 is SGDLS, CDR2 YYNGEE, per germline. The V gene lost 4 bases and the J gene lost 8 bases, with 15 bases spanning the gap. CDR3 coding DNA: TGTGCCAGCAGCAAGGGGAACAGTAGAGAAAAACTGTTTTTT. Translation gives CASSKGNSREKLFF. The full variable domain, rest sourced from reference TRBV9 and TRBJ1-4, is DSGVTQTPKHLITATGQRVTLRCSPRSGDLSVYWYQQSLDQGLQFLIQYYNGEERAKGNILERFSAQQFPDLHSELNLSSLELGDSALYFCASSKGNSREKLFFGSGTQLSVL.